This T cell receptor beta chain is from a study of blood T cell repertoires in COVID-19. Study background: Recovered status in Cohort 3 required two negative PCRs, clearance, or symptom resolution. In each case, the material was cDNA or gDNA derived from T cells, B-cell-depleted T cells, or PBMCs. Donors in the United States, Italy and Spain gave samples during acute or convalescent COVID-19.

Germline V lookup: CDR1 WSHSY, CDR2 SAAADI. The CDR3 is 13 amino acids. V was shortened by 4 bases and J by 4 bases, with 8 bases between the two germline ends. In the original processing: The authors estimated nucleated cell counts from reference gene primer amplification. TCRdb's table, derived via immunoSEQ multiplex PCR, lists solely in-frame clones and lacks some. The V and J calls and clone size were taken over from that table, and D and trimming were inferred from the DNA. The table shows under 300,000 clones, with 88% occurring only once. This clone has just a few counts. The TCR comes from a woman in her fifties or sixties in a cohort exposed to, infected with or recovered from COVID-19 (not recorded which). The chain has TRBV10-2 and TRBJ2-1, with unresolved D. Input material: PBMCs or T cells enriched from blood (not recorded which). The CDR3 loop is CASSVLFYNEQFF. DNA for the CDR3: TGCGCCAGCAGTGTACTCTTTTACAATGAGCAGTTCTTC.